The rows below give T cell receptor beta chains drawn from one sample of a study of blood T cell repertoires in COVID-19. The method was immunoSEQ multiplex PCR; TCRdb's version includes in-frame clones alone and lacks a portion of them. The top ten clones hold about 4.6% of a sample with around 290,000 clones, around 89% of them seen once. Sequenced: peripheral blood. These receptors all come from a man aged 40-49 years with acute or convalescent COVID-19. The CDR3 runs from the conserved cysteine through the conserved F or W.

V gene	CDR3 protein
TRBV7-6	CASSTALVFNTGELFF
TRBV19	CASSIGPYNSPLHF
TRBV2	CASSGGRDQPQHF
TRBV11-2	CASSLFIGQALEQYF
TRBV25-1	CASSPLLSTDTQYF
TRBV7-8	CASSYQGATNEKLFF
TRBV20-1	CSASQGQTGELFF
TRBV5-1	CASSTYGGSNQPQHF
TRBV24-1	CATSDFDRPRPNTEAFF
TRBV4-1	CASSRTGFEKLFF
TRBV15	CATSDGTYNEQFF
TRBV7-2	CASSLGLAGGLETQYF
TRBV5-6	CASSRGDNQPQHF
TRBV19	CASSMAVSSYEQYF
TRBV6-5	CASSYLQGSTEAFF
TRBV5-1	CASGEGDEQYF
TRBV5-4	CASSSGSGTAGNTIYF
TRBV2	CASSRTGGSYEAFF
TRBV11-1	CASSSEGASADTQYF
TRBV27	CASSFKGQGATNSPLHF
TRBV12-3/TRBV12-4	CASRGGSYTF
TRBV15	CATSKEGNSYNEQFF
TRBV30	CAWSVLGTSGEQYF
TRBV7-2	CASSPNTGASYGYTF
TRBV5-8	CASSFDRGAYGYTF
TRBV12-2	CASRCYPTVSTEAFF
TRBV6-5	CASSLNTGIDTQYF
TRBV27	CASSLSRGRGSNTGELFF
TRBV29-1	CSVGEASGGSHLSYNEQFF
TRBV5-6	CASSRDPGANEQFF
TRBV5-1	CASAPGHISRTYEQYF
TRBV15	CATSRDLGGNADTQYF
TRBV28	CASSWAGGDQPQHF
TRBV7-2	CASSLVWQGIGEFF
TRBV5-6	CASSPDGNYGYTF
TRBV12-5	CASGLVLVGRGQPQHF
TRBV30	CASPGTGGTDTQYF
TRBV6-5	CASSLLEDTQYF
TRBV18	CASSHFPGPGLTLEAFF
TRBV3-1/TRBV3-2	CASSPGGQANEKLFF
TRBV19	CASNPGTGGSYNEQFF
TRBV27	CASHRRGNTEAFF